Below, 27 T cell receptor beta chains from the same sample are listed, as sequenced in a study of T-cell reconstitution after alpha-beta-depleted transplantation in children. TCRbeta library construction was performed incorporating unique molecular identifiers. TCRdb reanalysed the PCR reads using MiXCR and keeps one entry per CDR3 protein. The sample comprises about 980,000 distinct CDR3 sequences, around 30% of which are singletons, and around 30% rests with the top ten. The specimen comprised PBMCs, mostly from graft donor cells, sampled 360 days after TCRalphabeta/CD19-depleted stem cell transplant. The receptor set was obtained from a boy in the first two years of life who had a stem cell transplant for SCID, so the T cells may come from the graft donor.

This clonotype was observed a few times. The V gene is TRBV29-1, the J gene TRBJ2-3; possibly TRBD2 for D (6 bases). The CDR3 consists of 14 residues. V was trimmed by 6 bases and J by 0 bases, leaving 13 bases between them. Looked up from germline, CDR1 is SQVTM and CDR2 is ANQGSEA. The CDR3: CSVANGGSTDTQYF. The CDR3 DNA follows: TGCAGCGTGGCCAATGGGGGGAGCACAGATACGCAGTATTTT.

In this sample, this clonotype turned up a few times. This sequence joins TRBV10-3 and TRBJ1-5; D is unresolved. This CDR3 is built from 14 residues. Deletions cut 3 bases from V and 5 bases from J, with 11 bases between. The germline V gene has CDR1 ENHRY and CDR2 SYGVKD. In DNA form, the CDR3 reads TGTGCCATCAGTGACGGGCCACGCGATCAGCCCCAGCATTTT. Its translation: CAISDGPRDQPQHF.

The chain carries TRBV10-3 and TRBJ1-5, with D unclear. Germline assignment: CDR1 ENHRY and CDR2 SYGVKD. This CDR3 is built from 13 residues. V gave up 3 bases and J gave up 7 bases, with 10 bases separating them. CDR3 amino acids: CAISDDRRQPQHF. DNA of the CDR3: TGTGCCATCAGTGATGATCGGAGACAGCCCCAGCATTTT.

This clonotype was detected a few times. The rearrangement uses TRBV20-1 and TRBJ1-1; perhaps TRBD1 as D (5 bases). V was trimmed by 1 base and J by 4 bases, leaving 19 bases between them. CDR1 and CDR2 from the germline V gene are DFQATT and SNEGSKA (reference sequence). The length of the CDR3 is 16 residues. The CDR3: CSARVRSLGGGTEAFF. DNA for the CDR3: TGCAGTGCTAGAGTTCGAAGCCTCGGGGGAGGCACTGAAGCTTTCTTT.

For the CDR3, the DNA is TGTGCCATCAGTGAGTCGAGGGCAGGAAACAATGAGCAGTTCTTC. Protein: CAISESRAGNNEQFF. V is TRBV10-3 and J is TRBJ2-1; the D gene is possibly TRBD2 (5 bases). With 0 bases removed from V and 5 bases from J, the gap between germline ends came to 11 bases. CDR3 length: 15 residues. Germline CDR1 reads ENHRY; CDR2 reads SYGVKD.

This clonotype was detected a few times. The chain employs TRBV29-1 and TRBJ2-1, with no clear D. The CDR3 sequence is 12 residues long. The V end lost 0 bases, the J end lost 12 bases, and 12 bases lay between the germline ends. Germline V gene sequence: CDR1 SQVTM, CDR2 ANQGSEA. In DNA, the CDR3 is TGCAGCGTTGAAGACGACGTGATGGGGCAGTTCTTC. Residues: CSVEDDVMGQFF.

The chain couples TRBV2 to TRBJ2-1; D is undetermined. The CDR3 spans 11 residues. V shed 4 bases and J shed 8 bases, with 6 bases lying between them. Germline V CDR1 and CDR2: SNHLY, FYNNEI. The CDR3 DNA follows: TGTGCCAGCAGTGGGAACCATGAGCAGTTCTTC. Its protein is CASSGNHEQFF.

This clonotype was found a few times. The chain employs TRBV4-3 and TRBJ2-3, with 7 bases fitting TRBD2. The J segment lost 12 bases and the V segment lost 0 bases, leaving 21 bases of the junction unmatched. Per the germline V gene, CDR1 is LGHNA and CDR2 is YSLEER. The CDR3 length is 18 residues. CDR3 protein: CASSQDRRGLAVGEFQYF. Here the CDR3 DNA reads TGCGCCAGCAGCCAAGATCGTCGAGGGCTAGCGGTGGGCGAGTTTCAGTATTTT.

To note about this clonotype: Because the CDR3 is missing its conserved closing phenylalanine or tryptophan, this is likely a read error. The chain joins TRBV7-2 to TRBJ2-3; 8 nucleotides match TRBD2. The CDR3 has 16 residues. After removal of 2 bases from V and 4 bases from J, the junction contained 8 bases not matched to a gene. The germline CDR1 and CDR2 sequences are SGHTA and FQGNSA. CDR3 DNA: TGTGCCAGCAGCTTATGGCCCGGGGGGGCGGCAGATACGCAGTATTTA. It is translated as CASSLWPGGAADTQYL.

The V gene is TRBV5-1, the J gene TRBJ2-2, with 7 bases identical to TRBD1. Germline assignment: CDR1 SGHRS and CDR2 YFSETQ. CDR3 length: 15 amino acids. V was clipped by 6 bases and J by 1 base; unmatched bases: 6. CDR3 nucleotides: TGCGCCAGCAAATACGGGACAGAGAACACCGGGGAGCTGTTTTTT. It codes for CASKYGTENTGELFF. The entire variable domain, with the rest obtained from reference TRBV5-1 and TRBJ2-2, is as follows: KAGVTQTPRYLIKTRGQQVTLSCSPISGHRSVSWYQQTPGQGLQFLFEYFSETQRNKGNFPGRFSGRQFSNSRSEMNVSTLELGDSALYLCASKYGTENTGELFFGEGSRLTVL.

This chain joins TRBV6-1 and TRBJ2-1; D remains ambiguous. Germline V gene sequence: CDR1 MNHNS, CDR2 SASEGT. V gave up 6 bases and J gave up 0 bases, with 12 bases separating them. This CDR3 is built from 15 residues. The DNA for the CDR3 is TGTGCCAGCAGGGCTCGTCAGAGCTCCTACAATGAGCAGTTCTTC. It yields the protein CASRARQSSYNEQFF.

This clonotype was seen only a few times. The chain joins TRBV7-2 to TRBJ2-7; D could derive from TRBD1 or TRBD2 (6 bases each). The CDR3 length is 15 residues. The germline gives CDR1 SGHTA, CDR2 FQGNSA. Trimming left V 5 bases short and J 4 bases short, with 18 bases between. The CDR3 spells CASSLPLGGGYEQYF. In DNA, the CDR3 is TGTGCCAGCAGCCTCCCCCTGGGGGGCGGGTACGAGCAGTACTTC.

This clonotype was recorded a few times. CDR3 nucleotide sequence: TGCGCCAGCAGCTTGGGGGGAGCGGGCGACAATGAGCAGTTCTTC. It encodes CASSLGGAGDNEQFF. The rearrangement joins TRBV5-1 to TRBJ2-1, with D perhaps TRBD2 (6 bases). V lost 0 bases, J lost 5 bases, and 12 bases lay in between. The V gene's germline CDR1 is SGHRS and CDR2 YFSETQ. There are 15 residues in the CDR3. Using reference TRBV5-1 and TRBJ2-1 for the parts outside the CDR3, the full variable domain is KAGVTQTPRYLIKTRGQQVTLSCSPISGHRSVSWYQQTPGQGLQFLFEYFSETQRNKGNFPGRFSGRQFSNSRSEMNVSTLELGDSALYLCASSLGGAGDNEQFFGPGTRLTVL.

This chain joins TRBV29-1 and TRBJ2-5; D call uncertain. This CDR3 is 13 amino acids long. Per the germline V gene, CDR1 is SQVTM and CDR2 is ANQGSEA. V was cut by 2 bases and J by 2 bases, with 9 bases left in between. The CDR3 coding sequence is TGCAGCGTTGAACGTGGCGCGCAAGAGACCCAGTACTTC. Amino acids: CSVERGAQETQYF. Full variable domain (missing parts from reference TRBV29-1 and TRBJ2-5): SAVISQKPSRDICQRGTSLTIQCQVDSQVTMMFWYRQQPGQSLTLIATANQGSEATYESGFVIDKFPISRPNLTFSTLTVSNMSPEDSSIYLCSVERGAQETQYFGPGTRLLVL.

This clonotype turned up a few times. In nucleotides, the CDR3 is TGTGCCAGCTCACCACCGTTTAGGAGCTCCTACAATGAGCAGTTCTTC. Its translation is CASSPPFRSSYNEQFF. The chain couples TRBV18 to TRBJ2-1; no definite D call. V shed 0 bases and J shed 0 bases, with 9 bases lying between them. The CDR3 totals 16 residues. The germline V gene has CDR1 KGHSH and CDR2 LQKENI.

The chain has TRBV6-5 and TRBJ2-4; the D gene could be TRBD1 or TRBD2 (6 bases each). V lost 2 bases and J 4 bases, leaving 12 bases between the germline ends. This CDR3 has 15 residues. Germline V gene lookup returns CDR1 MNHEY and CDR2 SVGAGI. The CDR3: CASSYEGGLKNIQYF. The CDR3 coding sequence is TGTGCCAGCAGTTACGAGGGGGGACTGAAAAACATTCAGTACTTC.

The CDR3 DNA reads as TGTGCCAGCAGCCGATATCTAACAGGGACCTACAATGAGCAGTTCTTC. Translating gives CASSRYLTGTYNEQFF. The chain carries TRBV11-2 and TRBJ2-1; a weak D match, TRBD1 (6 bases). The germline gives CDR1 SGHAT, CDR2 FQNNGV. This CDR3 is 16 amino acids long. Trimming removed 5 bases at V and 2 bases at J, with 16 bases between.

There are a few counts of this clonotype. The chain is built from TRBV20-1 and TRBJ1-1, with a tentative D call TRBD1 (5 bases). CDR3 length: 15 amino acids. V lost 6 bases to trimming and J lost 2 bases, with 19 bases between them. The V gene's germline CDR1 is DFQATT and CDR2 SNEGSKA (reference sequence). DNA for the CDR3: TGCAGTGCCCTGGCAGGGTGGAAGGGAAACACTGAAGCTTTCTTT. Translating it yields CSALAGWKGNTEAFF.

The rearrangement uses TRBV4-3 and TRBJ2-7; perhaps D is TRBD1 or TRBD2 (6 bases each). In germline, CDR1 is LGHNA, CDR2 YSLEER. The CDR3 contains 15 residues. V was clipped by 3 bases and J by 3 bases, with 15 bases between them. The CDR3 DNA sequence: TGCGCCAGCAGCCACGGTGTGGGGGGCCTCTACGAGCAGTACTTC. This gives the protein CASSHGVGGLYEQYF.

CDR3 nucleotides: TGTGCCAGCAGCGGCTATGGGCCTGCTAGCACAGATACGCAGTATTTT. It specifies CASSGYGPASTDTQYF. The chain carries TRBV9 and TRBJ2-3; D is ambiguous. Trimming stripped 3 bases from V and 0 bases from J, with 14 bases between. Germline CDR1 reads SGDLS; CDR2 reads YYNGEE. The CDR3 has 16 residues.

J is TRBJ2-5 and V is TRBV9, with TRBD2 matching 9 bases. V lost 1 base to trimming and J lost 5 bases; unmatched junction nucleotides: 9. CDR1 SGDLS and CDR2 YYNGEE come from the germline V gene. The CDR3 extends over 16 amino acids. CDR3 sequence: CASSVLAGGPVETQYF. CDR3 DNA sequence: TGTGCCAGCAGCGTATTGGCGGGGGGGCCTGTTGAGACCCAGTACTTC.

The chain links TRBV19 to TRBJ2-2, with unresolved D. CDR3 length equals 12 residues. The V gene's germline CDR1 is LNHDA and CDR2 SQIVND (reference sequence). The V end was cut by 3 bases, the J end by 6 bases, with 5 bases between. The CDR3 nucleotides are TGTGCCAGTAGTATCAATCCCGGGGAGCTGTTTTTT. It specifies CASSINPGELFF.

This clonotype was seen more than once but under ten times. The chain couples TRBV18 to TRBJ2-3; TRBD1 agrees at 9 bases. V lost 0 bases and J lost 8; bases outside the gene matches: 6. There are 15 residues in the CDR3. Germline V CDR1 and CDR2: KGHSH, LQKENI. This CDR3 reads CASSPPDRGLGTQYF. For the CDR3, the DNA is TGTGCCAGCTCACCACCGGACAGGGGTTTAGGTACGCAGTATTTT. Together with reference TRBV18 and TRBJ2-3, the CDR3 gives the full variable domain: NAGVMQNPRHLVRRRGQEARLRCSPMKGHSHVYWYRQLPEEGLKFMVYLQKENIIDESGMPKERFSAEFPKEGPSILRIQQVVRGDSAAYFCASSPPDRGLGTQYFGPGTRLTVL.

This chain uses TRBV9 with TRBJ2-1; D gene uncertain. Trimming left V 0 bases short and J 7 bases short, with 8 bases between. Germline CDR1 and CDR2: SGDLS and YYNGEE. The CDR3 is 13 residues long. The CDR3 region is CASSVDVGNEQFF. The CDR3 nucleotides are TGTGCCAGCAGCGTAGATGTGGGAAATGAGCAGTTCTTC.

On this clonotype: With a much larger clone just one base away, this may be a read error. The CDR3 bases are TGTGCCAGCAGCGCGACAGGGGATCAGCCCCAGCATTTT. The encoded protein is CASSATGDQPQHF. This chain uses TRBV7-3 with TRBJ1-5, with 8 positions matching TRBD1. V lost 5 bases to trimming and J lost 5 bases; unmatched junction nucleotides: 2. The length of the CDR3 is 13 residues. Germline values: CDR1 SGHTA, CDR2 FQGTGA. The full variable domain, its missing parts supplied by reference TRBV7-3 and TRBJ1-5, is GAGVSQTPSNKVTEKGKYVELRCDPISGHTALYWYRQSLGQGPEFLIYFQGTGAADDSGLPNDRFFAVRPEGSVSTLKIQRTERGDSAVYLCASSATGDQPQHFGDGTRLSIL.

In its sample, this clonotype was seen a few times. V gene TRBV4-1 combines with J gene TRBJ1-5; 11 nucleotides agree with TRBD1. The CDR3 is 17 residues long. Germline V lookup: CDR1 MGHRA, CDR2 YSYEKL. Germline trimming cut 0 bases from V and 4 bases from J; bases unmatched to any gene: 5. CDR3 protein: CASSQDSGTGGNQPQHF. CDR3 sequence (DNA): TGCGCCAGCAGCCAAGATTCTGGGACAGGGGGAAATCAGCCCCAGCATTTT.

V gene TRBV28 combines with J gene TRBJ2-1; D might be TRBD1 (5 bases). The CDR3 consists of 18 residues. Trimming stripped 2 bases from V and 0 bases from J, with 17 bases between. Germline CDR1 MDHEN, CDR2 SYDVKM. The CDR3 coding sequence is TGTGCCAGCAGTTTACCAACCCCCTCCAGGGTCTCCTACAATGAGCAGTTCTTC. Its translation: CASSLPTPSRVSYNEQFF.